The present entry profiles one T cell receptor beta chain with its context. Its antigen is unknown. The same CDR3 arises from other DNA sequences in this sample as well. This record comes from a study of OX40 agonist ivuxolimab in advanced cancers. Study in general: Aged 23 to 79 with a mean of approximately 57 years, they were more than 80% male.

This CDR3 contains 15 residues. Trimming removed 2 bases at V and 4 bases at J, with 14 bases between. Per germline, CDR1 SGHTA and CDR2 FQGNSA. Assay: immunoSEQ multiplex PCR; the TCRdb copy retains only in-frame clones and omits some. The sample contains fewer than 35,000 clones, roughly 90% of which appear only once. Overall study results and limits: Expansion of clones was among the lowest in partial responders at 0.1-3.0 mg/kg. At 0.1 to 3.0 mg/kg and by week 6, CD4+ and CD8+ T cells in the blood had expanded clonally.

The sample here was CD4+ or CD8+ T cells sorted from blood, taken in a trial of the OX40 agonist ivuxolimab. The sequence derives from an adult with an advanced solid tumor such as melanoma, head and neck, liver or kidney cancer. The chain employs TRBV7-2 and TRBJ1-2; D perhaps matches TRBD1 (6 bases). The CDR3 DNA reads TGTGCCAGCAGCTTACTTGCCGGGACACCCTATGGCTACACCTTC. This gives the protein CASSLLAGTPYGYTF. Full variable domain (remainder filled in from reference TRBV7-2 and TRBJ1-2): GAGVSQSPSNKVTEKGKDVELRCDPISGHTALYWYRQSLGQGLEFLIYFQGNSAPDKSGLPSDRFSAERTGGSVSTLTIQRTQQEDSAVYLCASSLLAGTPYGYTFGSGTRLTVV.